The 12 T cell receptor beta chains reported below all come from one sample, sequenced in a study of T cell responses to AZD1222 COVID-19 vaccine. This table comes from immunoSEQ multiplex PCR, and its TCRdb copy is limited to in-frame clones, with some not included. Among some 36,000 clones, around nine tenths were seen once, and the ten largest hold roughly 7%. The sample here was peripheral blood, taken on day 0 of AZD1222 vaccination. The receptors come from an adult in good health.

The chain has TRBV2 and TRBJ1-5; D remains unclear. The ends were cut back, 4 bases at V and 2 bases at J, with 6 bases in the middle. The CDR3 has 13 residues. CDR1 and CDR2 from the germline V gene are SNHLY and FYNNEI. CDR3 DNA sequence: TGTGCCAGCAGTGGTCGGGGCAATCAGCCCCAGCATTTT. Amino acids: CASSGRGNQPQHF. Looking up the rest from reference TRBV2 and TRBJ1-5 gives the full variable domain: EPEVTQTPSHQVTQMGQEVILRCVPISNHLYFYWYRQILGQKVEFLVSFYNNEISEKSEIFDDQFSVERPDGSNFTLKIRSTKLEDSAMYFCASSGRGNQPQHFGDGTRLSIL.

The chain combines TRBV9 with TRBJ2-7; 7 bases map to TRBD1. Unmatched junction bases numbered 6, after V lost 4 bases and J lost 2 bases. Germline V gene data show CDR1 as SGDLS and CDR2 as YYNGEE. CDR3 length: 14 residues. The CDR3 DNA reads TGTGCCAGCAGCCTCCGGGACAGAACCTACGAGCAGTACTTC. Translated, it gives CASSLRDRTYEQYF.

The chain has TRBV5-4 and TRBJ2-1; 10 nucleotides line up with TRBD2. The CDR3 is 15 amino acids. J was trimmed by 5 bases and V by 4 bases; bases with no gene match: 6. Germline values: CDR1 SGHNT, CDR2 YYREEE (reference sequence). CDR3 protein: CASSIPSGGDNEQFF. The CDR3 DNA reads as TGTGCCAGCAGCATTCCTAGCGGGGGAGACAATGAGCAGTTCTTC.

CDR3 in DNA: TGTGCCAGCAGTACAGGGGGCGTTTCACCCCTCCACTTT. Its translation: CASSTGGVSPLHF. The chain couples TRBV6-5 to TRBJ1-6; TRBD1 agrees at 9 bases. The CDR3 runs 13 residues. Germline V lookup: CDR1 MNHEY, CDR2 SVGAGI. V gave up 5 bases and J gave up 9 bases; unmatched junction bases: 2.

The V and J genes are TRBV19 and TRBJ1-1; D ambiguous. The CDR3 loop spans 14 amino acids. Trimming stripped 5 bases from V and 5 bases from J, with 15 bases between. Germline V CDR1 and CDR2: LNHDA, SQIVND (reference sequence). The CDR3 here is CASSSTASGTEAFF. CDR3 nucleotide sequence: TGTGCCAGTAGTTCGACTGCGTCCGGAACTGAAGCTTTCTTT. Full variable domain (rest looked up from reference TRBV19 and TRBJ1-1): DGGITQSPKYLFRKEGQNVTLSCEQNLNHDAMYWYRQDPGQGLRLIYYSQIVNDFQKGDIAEGYSVSREKKESFPLTVTSAQKNPTAFYLCASSSTASGTEAFFGQGTRLTVV.

The chain joins TRBV29-1 to TRBJ2-7, with 8 bases aligning to TRBD1. The CDR3 extends over 14 amino acids. The junction had 5 bases not matched to a gene; V was cut back by 4 bases and J by 0 bases. Germline CDR1 and CDR2: SQVTM and ANQGSEA. The CDR3 protein is CSVVDRGSSYEQYF. The DNA for the CDR3 is TGCAGCGTTGTTGACAGGGGTAGCTCCTACGAGCAGTACTTC.

The CDR3 spells CASNSDRGPYYEQYF. For the CDR3, the DNA is TGTGCCAGCAACAGTGACAGGGGGCCGTATTACGAGCAGTACTTC. The chain combines TRBV7-9 with TRBJ2-7; TRBD1 aligns across 10 bases. Germline CDR1 is SEHNR and CDR2 is FQNEAQ (reference sequence). The CDR3 is 15 residues long. J gave up 4 bases and V 7 bases, and 10 bases lay outside the gene matches.

This sequence joins TRBV7-2 and TRBJ2-3, with D perhaps TRBD2 (5 bases). The CDR3 has 16 amino acids. Trimming took off 4 bases at V and 2 bases at J, with 16 bases between the two ends. CDR1 and CDR2 (germline): SGHTA, FQGNSA. The CDR3 protein is CASSSPGGGNTDTQYF. DNA for the CDR3: TGTGCCAGCAGCTCGCCCGGAGGAGGAAACACAGATACGCAGTATTTT.

This clone came up once. J is TRBJ2-7 and V is TRBV10-3; 8 bases map to TRBD2. The CDR3 covers 15 residues. With 10 bases clipped from V and 0 bases from J, the junction kept 11 bases outside the gene matches. CDR1 and CDR2 from the germline V gene are ENHRY and SYGVKD. The CDR3 sequence is CATRGGASSSYEQYF. CDR3 DNA sequence: TGTGCCACCCGGGGGGGGGCGAGTAGCTCCTACGAGCAGTACTTC.

This clone was seen a few times. CDR3 coding DNA: TGTGCCAGTAGTATTCAGTTCTTGATGTCCGAGCAGTACTTC. This encodes CASSIQFLMSEQYF. V and J are TRBV19 and TRBJ2-7; D ambiguous. Trimming pared 3 bases from V and 6 bases from J, leaving 15 bases between. CDR3 size: 14 residues. Germline CDR1 reads LNHDA; CDR2 reads SQIVND (reference sequence). The entire variable domain, with the rest obtained from reference TRBV19 and TRBJ2-7, is as follows: DGGITQSPKYLFRKEGQNVTLSCEQNLNHDAMYWYRQDPGQGLRLIYYSQIVNDFQKGDIAEGYSVSREKKESFPLTVTSAQKNPTAFYLCASSIQFLMSEQYFGPGTRLTVT.

The V call is TRBV4-2, the J call TRBJ1-2, with a possible D match to TRBD1 (5 bases). Germline CDR1 and CDR2: LGHNA and YNFKEQ. The CDR3 covers 15 residues. V dropped 5 bases and J dropped 0 bases, with 13 bases sitting between them. The CDR3 DNA sequence: TGTGCCAGCAGCGAACGGGGGGAAGCTAACTATGGCTACACCTTC. It encodes CASSERGEANYGYTF.

V and J are TRBV10-3 and TRBJ2-5; 8 bases fit TRBD2. V was clipped by 3 bases and J by 1 base; unmatched bases: 4. Germline V lookup: CDR1 ENHRY, CDR2 SYGVKD. The CDR3 runs to 15 residues. The CDR3 region has the DNA TGTGCCATCAGTGATTCCGGGGGGGCCCAAGAGACCCAGTACTTC. Its translation is CAISDSGGAQETQYF.